A single sample is the source of the 22 T cell receptor beta chains below, sequenced in a study of vaccination and CD4 T cells after COVID-19. These TCRs are of unknown antigen specificity. As to treatment: roughly ten-day PBMC culture with coronavirus spike peptide pools or control peptides (ViraFEST assay). An Oncomine TCR Beta short-read assay was used to sequence the DNA from cultured CD4+ T cells. In TCRdb, the PCR reads were re-called with MiXCR into one record per CDR3 protein. This sample has 10,000 or so distinct CDR3 sequences, with about 57% found just once. Sequenced input: CD4+ T cells from blood, cultured in vitro. These receptors came from a human donor who had recovered from COVID-19.

V gene TRBV20-1 combines with J gene TRBJ2-1; 10 bases align to TRBD2. Germline trimming cut 5 bases from V and 5 bases from J; bases unmatched to any gene: 9. The CDR3 contains 15 residues. Germline CDR1 is DFQATT and CDR2 is SNEGSKA (reference sequence). The CDR3 region has the DNA TGCAGTGCTTCCCACGGGACTAGCGTGAACAATGAGCAGTTCTTC. Translation gives CSASHGTSVNNEQFF.

In DNA, the CDR3 is TGTGCCAGCTCGTCCCACCTGGCGGGAACTAGCACAGATACGCAGTATTTT. Its protein product is CASSSHLAGTSTDTQYF. The V and J genes are TRBV6-2 or TRBV6-3 and TRBJ2-3; possibly TRBD2 for D (6 bases). Germline loops: CDR1 MNHEY, CDR2 SVGEGT. The ends were cut back, 8 bases at V and 0 bases at J, with 21 bases in the middle. The CDR3 sequence is 17 residues long.

V is TRBV19 and J is TRBJ1-5; D call uncertain. Germline values: CDR1 LNHDA, CDR2 SQIVND (reference sequence). The CDR3 sequence is 15 residues long. The ends were cut back, 6 bases at V and 2 bases at J, with 14 bases in the middle. The CDR3 protein is CASSLSSDGNQPQHF. CDR3 sequence (DNA): TGTGCCAGTAGCCTATCGTCGGACGGCAATCAGCCCCAGCATTTT.

This clonotype has only one observation. The chain joins TRBV29-1 to TRBJ2-2, with 8 bases aligning to TRBD2. The CDR3 covers 15 residues. J lost 6 bases, V lost 0 bases, and 6 bases had no gene match. Looked up from germline, CDR1 is SQVTM and CDR2 is ANQGSEA. The CDR3 nucleotides read TGCAGCGTTGAAGATCTCGGGAGGGCCCCCGGGGAGCTGTTTTTT. Its translation: CSVEDLGRAPGELFF.

This chain connects TRBV7-8 to TRBJ1-3, with no clear D. Germline CDR1 and CDR2: SGHVS and FQNEAQ. The CDR3 is made up of 12 amino acids. The germline V and J ends were trimmed by 5 bases and 8 bases, with 10 bases remaining between them. The CDR3 is CASSQMGYTIYF. CDR3 bases: TGTGCCAGCAGCCAAATGGGGTACACCATATATTTT.

The V call is TRBV7-9, the J call TRBJ2-2, with unresolved D. CDR1 and CDR2 from the germline V gene are SEHNR and FQNEAQ (reference sequence). The V gene lost 6 bases and the J gene lost 0 bases, with 11 bases spanning the gap. The CDR3 runs to 15 residues. The CDR3 loop is CASRPTASNTGELFF. For the CDR3, the DNA is TGTGCCAGCAGACCTACAGCCTCGAACACCGGGGAGCTGTTTTTT.

The V gene is TRBV10-1, the J gene TRBJ2-7, with 13 bases fitting TRBD2. CDR3 length equals 16 residues. Trimming took 1 base from V and 7 from J; bases not matched to a gene: 7. Looked up from germline, CDR1 is WNHNN and CDR2 is SYGVQD (reference sequence). The chain's CDR3 is CASSEFGLAGVGEQYF. As DNA, the CDR3 is TGCGCCAGCAGTGAGTTTGGACTAGCGGGAGTTGGGGAGCAGTACTTC.

The table lists this clonotype with a few counts. V is TRBV7-9 and J is TRBJ1-1; D may be TRBD1 (5 bases). CDR1 and CDR2 from the germline V gene are SEHNR and FQNEAQ (reference sequence). The CDR3 consists of 16 residues. V shed 5 bases and J shed 2 bases, with 18 bases lying between them. The DNA of the CDR3 is TGTGCCAGCAGCCTCTCCGGGACCCTAAGTAACACTGAAGCTTTCTTT. Its translation: CASSLSGTLSNTEAFF.

By share, this clonotype counts as medium-sized (0.01 to 0.1%). This chain connects TRBV12-3 or TRBV12-4 to TRBJ2-1; 8 bases map to TRBD2. The trim removed 3 bases at V and 4 bases at J, leaving 5 bases unmatched. The CDR3 consists of 15 residues. The CDR3 DNA reads as TGTGCCAGCAGTTTGAGCGGGAGTGTTTACAATGAGCAGTTCTTC. It codes for CASSLSGSVYNEQFF.

The chain carries TRBV7-2 and TRBJ2-1; the D call may be TRBD1 or TRBD2 (6 bases each). The CDR3 contains 14 residues. The germline V gene encodes CDR1 SGHTA and CDR2 FQGNSA. The V and J ends lost 5 bases and 9 bases respectively, with 17 bases between them. The CDR3 region is CASSPKGGVREQFF. In DNA form, the CDR3 reads TGTGCCAGCAGCCCAAAGGGGGGAGTTCGTGAGCAGTTCTTC.

This rearrangement joins TRBV6-2 or TRBV6-3 to TRBJ1-5, with 7 bases that match TRBD1. The trim removed 6 bases at V and 0 bases at J, leaving 5 bases unmatched. The CDR3 sequence is 15 residues long. Germline values: CDR1 MNHEY, CDR2 SVGEGT. The CDR3 spells CASRKGQYSNQPQHF. The CDR3 DNA sequence: TGTGCCAGCAGGAAGGGACAGTATAGCAATCAGCCCCAGCATTTT.

The chain joins TRBV24-1 to TRBJ2-2; 7 bases fit TRBD2. Germline CDR1 is KGHDR and CDR2 is SFDVKD. There are 17 residues in the CDR3. The junction had 8 bases not matched to a gene; V was cut back by 4 bases and J by 1 base. The CDR3 nucleotides read TGTGCCACCAGTGAGGGAGGGACGGAGCTGAACACCGGGGAGCTGTTTTTT. Its translation is CATSEGGTELNTGELFF.

The rearrangement joins TRBV4-3 to TRBJ2-5, with a possible D match to TRBD2 (6 bases). The CDR3 runs 18 residues. Trimming left V 0 bases short and J 9 bases short, with 26 bases between. Germline CDR1 reads LGHNA; CDR2 reads YSLEER. The CDR3 here is CASSQDTRERATTSAQYF. The CDR3 region has the DNA TGCGCCAGCAGCCAAGATACTAGGGAGCGGGCCACCACCTCGGCCCAGTACTTC.

J is TRBJ2-7 and V is TRBV11-2; D is ambiguous. The ends were cut back, 3 bases at V and 3 bases at J, with 12 bases in the middle. Germline-derived CDR1 and CDR2 are SGHAT and FQNNGV. This CDR3 contains 14 residues. For the CDR3, the DNA is TGTGCCAGCAGCTTGGTCAGAGGAAACTACGAGCAGTACTTC. Protein: CASSLVRGNYEQYF.

This chain links TRBV20-1 with TRBJ1-6; D gene ambiguous. Germline CDR1 is DFQATT and CDR2 is SNEGSKA (reference sequence). The CDR3 totals 16 residues. V was pared by 0 bases and J by 0 bases, with 9 bases between. The CDR3 DNA reads TGCAGTGCTAGAGATGGGCAGGCCTCCTATAATTCACCCCTCCACTTT. Translating gives CSARDGQASYNSPLHF.

This clonotype was counted between two and nine times. The V gene is TRBV20-1, the J gene TRBJ1-6; no reliable D call. The CDR3 contains 17 residues. V shed 3 bases and J shed 0 bases, with 15 bases lying between them. Germline loops: CDR1 DFQATT, CDR2 SNEGSKA (reference sequence). CDR3 in DNA: TGCAGTGCTAGCATGGGCACATCAAGCTCCTATAATTCACCCCTCCACTTT. Translation gives CSASMGTSSSYNSPLHF.

The chain uses TRBV29-1 and TRBJ1-5; TRBD1 agrees at 9 bases. The ends lost 7 bases at V and 4 bases at J; junction bases unmatched: 5. Germline lookup yields CDR1 SQVTM and CDR2 ANQGSEA. The CDR3 has 13 residues. CDR3: CSGGQGLNQPQHF. As DNA, the CDR3 is TGCAGCGGGGGACAGGGTTTGAATCAGCCCCAGCATTTT.

This clonotype was counted only a few times. The V gene is TRBV19, the J gene TRBJ2-3; 8 nucleotides line up with TRBD1. The germline V gene has CDR1 LNHDA and CDR2 SQIVND (reference sequence). The length of the CDR3 is 18 residues. V dropped 0 bases and J dropped 0; count of bases not matched to a gene: 8. The CDR3 coding sequence is TGTGCCAGTAGTATAGATGCCTCAGGGGGCCAAAGCACAGATACGCAGTATTTT. This sequence encodes CASSIDASGGQSTDTQYF.

CDR3: CASSGGRTGQNTEAFF. CDR3 DNA sequence: TGTGCCAGCAGTGGGGGACGGACAGGGCAGAACACTGAAGCTTTCTTT. This chain connects TRBV6-1 to TRBJ1-1, with 8 nucleotides matching TRBD1. This CDR3 comprises 16 residues. V lost 4 bases to trimming and J lost 1 base; unmatched junction nucleotides: 8. CDR1 is MNHNS, CDR2 SASEGT, per germline.

The chain combines TRBV21-1 with TRBJ1-5; the D call TRBD1 from the table was never checked on the DNA. TRBV21-1 is reported as a pseudogene. The CDR3 is 16 residues long. The CDR3 protein is CASSTFRGYSNQPQHF. Here the CDR3 DNA reads TGTGCCAGCAGCACATTCAGGGGATATAGCAATCAGCCCCAGCATTTT.

The DNA for the CDR3 is TGTGCCAGCTCCTACTACACGAGTGAGGAGCAGTACTTC. It is translated as CASSYYTSEEQYF. This chain links TRBV7-2 with TRBJ2-7; D gene ambiguous. Per the germline V gene, CDR1 is SGHTA and CDR2 is FQGNSA. The CDR3 loop spans 13 amino acids. V lost 8 bases and J 7 bases, leaving 18 bases between the germline ends.

This clonotype has a handful of counts. The genes are TRBV27 and TRBJ1-5; weak D call: TRBD1 (6 bases). Per germline, CDR1 MNHEY and CDR2 SMNVEV (reference sequence). The germline V and J ends were trimmed by 4 bases and 3 bases, with 10 bases remaining between them. The CDR3 extends over 14 amino acids. The CDR3 sequence is CASSSTGFNQPQHF. The CDR3 coding sequence is TGTGCCAGCAGTTCTACAGGGTTCAATCAGCCCCAGCATTTT.